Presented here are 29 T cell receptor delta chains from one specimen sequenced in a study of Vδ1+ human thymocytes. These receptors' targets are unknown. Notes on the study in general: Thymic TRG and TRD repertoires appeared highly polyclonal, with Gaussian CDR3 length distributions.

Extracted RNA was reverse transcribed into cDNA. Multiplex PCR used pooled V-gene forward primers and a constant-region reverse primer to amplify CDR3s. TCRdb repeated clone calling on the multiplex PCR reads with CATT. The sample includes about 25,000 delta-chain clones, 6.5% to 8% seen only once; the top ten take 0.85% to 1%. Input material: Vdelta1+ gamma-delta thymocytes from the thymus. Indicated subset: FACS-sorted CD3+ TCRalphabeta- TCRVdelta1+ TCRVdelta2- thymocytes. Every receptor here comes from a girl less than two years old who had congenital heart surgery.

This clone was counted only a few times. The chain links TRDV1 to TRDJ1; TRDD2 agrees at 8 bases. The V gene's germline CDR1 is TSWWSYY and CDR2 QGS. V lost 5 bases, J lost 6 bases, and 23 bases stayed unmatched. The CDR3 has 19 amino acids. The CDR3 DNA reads TGTGCTCTTGGGATACAAGCCCTTCCTATATCAACGGGGGAGAATAAACTCATCTTT. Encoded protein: CALGIQALPISTGENKLIF.

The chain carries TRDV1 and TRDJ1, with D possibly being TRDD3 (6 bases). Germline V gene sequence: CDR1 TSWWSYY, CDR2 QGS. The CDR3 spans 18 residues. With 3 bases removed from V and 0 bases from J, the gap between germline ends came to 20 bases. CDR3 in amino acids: CALGEDLGLSPYTDKLIF. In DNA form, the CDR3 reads TGTGCTCTTGGGGAGGACCTGGGGCTATCCCCGTACACCGATAAACTCATCTTT.

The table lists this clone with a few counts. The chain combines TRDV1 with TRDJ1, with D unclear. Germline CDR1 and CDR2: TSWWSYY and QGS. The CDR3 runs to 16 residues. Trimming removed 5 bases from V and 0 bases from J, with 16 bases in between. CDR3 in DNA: TGTGCTCTTGGGACAGGGCCCGCCGAGTACACCGATAAACTCATCTTT. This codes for CALGTGPAEYTDKLIF.

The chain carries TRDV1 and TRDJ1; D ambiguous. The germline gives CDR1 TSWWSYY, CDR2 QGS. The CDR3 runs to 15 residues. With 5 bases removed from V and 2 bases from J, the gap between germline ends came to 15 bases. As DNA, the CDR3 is TGTGCTCTTGGGATGTCCTCGGCGTGTACCGATAAACTCATCTTT. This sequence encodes CALGMSSACTDKLIF.

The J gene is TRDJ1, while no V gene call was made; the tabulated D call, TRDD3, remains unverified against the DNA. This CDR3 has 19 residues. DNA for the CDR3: TGTGCTCTTGGGGAACTTTGTAGCTGGGGCACCTCACCGGCCGATAAACTCATCTTT. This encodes CALGELCSWGTSPADKLIF.

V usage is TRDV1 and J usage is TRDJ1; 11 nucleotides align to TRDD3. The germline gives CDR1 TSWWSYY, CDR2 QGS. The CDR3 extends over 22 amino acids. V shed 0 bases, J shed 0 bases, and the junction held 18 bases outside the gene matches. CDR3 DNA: TGTGCTCTTGGGGAACTAAAATTTTTGGGGGATACGTCGAGGGCCTACACCGATAAACTCATCTTT. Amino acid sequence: CALGELKFLGDTSRAYTDKLIF.

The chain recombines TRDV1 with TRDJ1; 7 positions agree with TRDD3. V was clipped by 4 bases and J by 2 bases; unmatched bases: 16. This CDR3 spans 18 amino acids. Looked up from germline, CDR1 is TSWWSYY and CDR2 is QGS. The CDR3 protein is CALGAPGLGGLGTDKLIF. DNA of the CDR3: TGTGCTCTTGGGGCTCCCGGGCTAGGGGGATTGGGGACCGATAAACTCATCTTT.

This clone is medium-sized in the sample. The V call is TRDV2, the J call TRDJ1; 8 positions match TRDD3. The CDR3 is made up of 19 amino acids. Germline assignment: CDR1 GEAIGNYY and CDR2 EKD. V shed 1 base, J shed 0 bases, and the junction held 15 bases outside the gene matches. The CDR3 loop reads CACDTDLLGGSCYTDKLIF. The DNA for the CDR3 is TGTGCCTGTGACACTGACTTGCTTGGGGGATCCTGCTACACCGATAAACTCATCTTT.

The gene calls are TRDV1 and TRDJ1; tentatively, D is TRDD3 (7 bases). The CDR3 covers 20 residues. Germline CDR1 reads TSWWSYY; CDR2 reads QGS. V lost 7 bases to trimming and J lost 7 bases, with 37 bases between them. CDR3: CALEMFFPMVGEAQAGKLIF. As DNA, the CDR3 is TGTGCTCTTGAGATGTTTTTTCCTATGGTGGGGGAGGCCCAAGCCGGTAAACTCATCTTT.

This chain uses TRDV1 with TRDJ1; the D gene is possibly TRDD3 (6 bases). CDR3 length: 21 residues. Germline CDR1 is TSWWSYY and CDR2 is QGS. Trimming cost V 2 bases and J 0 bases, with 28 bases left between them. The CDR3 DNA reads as TGTGCTCTTGGGGAATACGACACTTCCCAACAGTACTGGGTGTACACCGATAAACTCATCTTT. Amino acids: CALGEYDTSQQYWVYTDKLIF.

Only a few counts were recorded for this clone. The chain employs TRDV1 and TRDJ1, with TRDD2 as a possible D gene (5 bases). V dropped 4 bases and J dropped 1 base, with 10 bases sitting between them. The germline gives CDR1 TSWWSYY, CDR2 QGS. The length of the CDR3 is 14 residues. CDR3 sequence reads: CALGVGPSTDKLIF. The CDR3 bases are TGTGCTCTTGGGGTCGGTCCTTCCACCGATAAACTCATCTTT.

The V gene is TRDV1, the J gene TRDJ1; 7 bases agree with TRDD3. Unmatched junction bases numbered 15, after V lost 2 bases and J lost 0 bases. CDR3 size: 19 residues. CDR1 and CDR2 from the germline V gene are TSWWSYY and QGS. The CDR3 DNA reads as TGTGCTCTTGGGGAAATTCCCATCAGGGGGATTGGTTACACCGATAAACTCATCTTT. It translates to CALGEIPIRGIGYTDKLIF.

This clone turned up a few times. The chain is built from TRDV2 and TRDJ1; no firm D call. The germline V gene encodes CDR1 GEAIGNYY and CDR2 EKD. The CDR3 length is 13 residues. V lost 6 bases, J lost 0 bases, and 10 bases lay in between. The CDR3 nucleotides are TGTGCCTGTTCCCCGCAGGACACCGATAAACTCATCTTT. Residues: CACSPQDTDKLIF.

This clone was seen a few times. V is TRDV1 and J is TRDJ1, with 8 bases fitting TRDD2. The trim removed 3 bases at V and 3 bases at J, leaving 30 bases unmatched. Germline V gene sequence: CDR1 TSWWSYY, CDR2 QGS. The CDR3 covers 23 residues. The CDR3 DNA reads TGTGCTCTTGGGGATGTGATGGCTTCCTACTTCAACCCTAGGGTGGGGGCCTCCGATAAACTCATCTTT. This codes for CALGDVMASYFNPRVGASDKLIF.

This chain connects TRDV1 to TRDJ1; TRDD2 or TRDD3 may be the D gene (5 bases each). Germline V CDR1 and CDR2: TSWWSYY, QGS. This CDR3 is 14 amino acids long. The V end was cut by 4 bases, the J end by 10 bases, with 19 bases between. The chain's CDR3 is CALGVPLPSGVLIF. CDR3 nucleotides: TGTGCTCTTGGGGTCCCGCTTCCGTCGGGGGTACTCATCTTT.

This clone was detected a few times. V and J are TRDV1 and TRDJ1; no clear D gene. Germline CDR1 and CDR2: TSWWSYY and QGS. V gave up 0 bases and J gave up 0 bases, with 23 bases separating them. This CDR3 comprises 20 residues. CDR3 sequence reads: CALGELGPDKGPFYTDKLIF. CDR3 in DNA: TGTGCTCTTGGGGAACTGGGCCCCGATAAGGGGCCTTTTTACACCGATAAACTCATCTTT.

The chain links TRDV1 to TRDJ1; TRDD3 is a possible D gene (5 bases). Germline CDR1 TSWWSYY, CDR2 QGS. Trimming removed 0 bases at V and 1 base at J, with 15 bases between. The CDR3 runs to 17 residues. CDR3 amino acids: CALGELSRWAPTDKLIF. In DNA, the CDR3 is TGTGCTCTTGGGGAACTTTCACGCTGGGCGCCCACCGATAAACTCATCTTT.

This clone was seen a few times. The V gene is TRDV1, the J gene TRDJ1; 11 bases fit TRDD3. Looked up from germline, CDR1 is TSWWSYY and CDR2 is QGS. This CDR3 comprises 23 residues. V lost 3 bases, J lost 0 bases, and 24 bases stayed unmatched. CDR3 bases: TGTGCTCTTGGGGACCCGACGCCATTCCTACGGTGGGGGATACGATCCCACACCGATAAACTCATCTTT. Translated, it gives CALGDPTPFLRWGIRSHTDKLIF.

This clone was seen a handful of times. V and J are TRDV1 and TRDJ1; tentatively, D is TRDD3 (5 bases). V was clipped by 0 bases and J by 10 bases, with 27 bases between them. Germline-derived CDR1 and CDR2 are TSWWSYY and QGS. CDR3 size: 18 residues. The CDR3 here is CALGELDFRSSTGVALIF. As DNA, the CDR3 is TGTGCTCTTGGGGAACTAGATTTCCGAAGTAGCACGGGGGTTGCACTCATCTTT.

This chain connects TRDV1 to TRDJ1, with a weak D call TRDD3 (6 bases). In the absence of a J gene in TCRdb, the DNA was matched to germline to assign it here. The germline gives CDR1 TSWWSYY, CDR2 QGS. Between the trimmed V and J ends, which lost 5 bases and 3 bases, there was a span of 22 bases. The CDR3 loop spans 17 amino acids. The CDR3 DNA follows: TGTGCTCTTGGGCCGCTACGGCTGGGGATTTATTCCGATAAACTCATCTTT. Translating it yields CALGPLRLGIYSDKLIF.

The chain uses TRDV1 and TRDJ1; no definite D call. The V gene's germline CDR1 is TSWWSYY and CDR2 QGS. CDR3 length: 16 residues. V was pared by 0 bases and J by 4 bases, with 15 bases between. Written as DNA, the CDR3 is TGTGCTCTTGGGGAACTACGCCCCAAACTTCACGATAAACTCATCTTT. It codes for CALGELRPKLHDKLIF.

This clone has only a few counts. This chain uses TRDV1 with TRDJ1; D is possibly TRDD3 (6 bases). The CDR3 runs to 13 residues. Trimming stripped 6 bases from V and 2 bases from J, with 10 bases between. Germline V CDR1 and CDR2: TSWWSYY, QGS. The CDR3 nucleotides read TGTGCTCTTGGAGGGGGACGGACCGATAAACTCATCTTT. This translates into CALGGGRTDKLIF.

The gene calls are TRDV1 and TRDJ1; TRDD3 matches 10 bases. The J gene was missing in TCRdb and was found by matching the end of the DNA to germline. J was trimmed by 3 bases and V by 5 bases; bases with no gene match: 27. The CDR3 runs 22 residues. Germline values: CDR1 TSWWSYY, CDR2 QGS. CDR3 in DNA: TGTGCTCTTGGGCACCTACTTCCTACCACTGGGGGATTAGGCGTCGCCGCCGATAAACTCATCTTT. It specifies CALGHLLPTTGGLGVAADKLIF.

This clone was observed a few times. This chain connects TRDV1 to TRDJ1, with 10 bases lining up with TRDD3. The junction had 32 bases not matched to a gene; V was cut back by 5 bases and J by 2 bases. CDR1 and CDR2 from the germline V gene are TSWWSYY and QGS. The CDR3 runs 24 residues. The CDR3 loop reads CALGKTLSYSGWGILPEGTDKLIF. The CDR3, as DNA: TGTGCTCTTGGGAAAACGCTTTCCTACTCCGGCTGGGGGATATTGCCTGAAGGGACCGATAAACTCATCTTT.

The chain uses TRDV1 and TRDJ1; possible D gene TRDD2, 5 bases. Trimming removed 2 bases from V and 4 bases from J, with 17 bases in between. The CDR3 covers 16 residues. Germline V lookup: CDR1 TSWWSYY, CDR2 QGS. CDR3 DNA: TGTGCTCTTGGGGAAACCCCCCTACTATGTGGCGATAAACTCATCTTT. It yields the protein CALGETPLLCGDKLIF.

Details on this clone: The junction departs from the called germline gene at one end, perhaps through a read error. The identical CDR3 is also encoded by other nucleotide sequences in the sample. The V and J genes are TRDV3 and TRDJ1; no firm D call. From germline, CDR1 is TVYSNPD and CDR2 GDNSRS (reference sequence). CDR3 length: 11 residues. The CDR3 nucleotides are TGTGCCTTCCCGGCTACCGATAAGCTCATCTTT. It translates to CAFPATDKLIF.

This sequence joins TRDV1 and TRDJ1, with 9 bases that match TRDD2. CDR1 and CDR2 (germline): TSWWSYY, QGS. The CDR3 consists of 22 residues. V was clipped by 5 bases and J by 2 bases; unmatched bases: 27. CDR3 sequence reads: CALGTPSFLLPQSRGPTDKLIF. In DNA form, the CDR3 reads TGTGCTCTTGGGACACCTTCCTTCCTACTGCCCCAAAGTAGGGGACCGACCGATAAACTCATCTTT.

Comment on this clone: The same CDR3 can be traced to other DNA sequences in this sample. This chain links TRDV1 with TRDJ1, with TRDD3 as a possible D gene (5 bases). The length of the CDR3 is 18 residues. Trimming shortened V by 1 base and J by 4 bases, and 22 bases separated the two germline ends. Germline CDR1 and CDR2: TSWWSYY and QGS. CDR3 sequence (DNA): TGTGCTCTTGGGGAACCGTCCGAGGGGGCCTATTGTCGCGATAAACTCATCTTT. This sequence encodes CALGEPSEGAYCRDKLIF.

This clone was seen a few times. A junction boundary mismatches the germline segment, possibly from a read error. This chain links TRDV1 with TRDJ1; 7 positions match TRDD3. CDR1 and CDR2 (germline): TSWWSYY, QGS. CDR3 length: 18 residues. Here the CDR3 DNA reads TGTGCTCTTGGGGAAGAAAATGGTGGGGGACAACTAGCCGATAAACTCACCTTT. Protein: CALGEENGGGQLADKLTF.